The clone carrying this T cell receptor (beta chain) showed up just once. The antigen remains unidentified. Assay: immunoSEQ multiplex PCR; the TCRdb copy retains only in-frame clones and omits some. The repertoire holds roughly 110,000 clones, with roughly nine tenths as singletons. These data are taken from a study of T cell responses to AZD1222 COVID-19 vaccine. Notes on the study in general: Spike was spanned by vaccine-associated CD4 TCRs, with dominance at 160-218 and 743-854. It was only after the peak T cell response that any repertoires were sampled. Just six AZD1222 recipients were seropositive at baseline.

Pooled samples include second doses given at about 4 or 12 weeks. The CDR3 is 17 residues long. The germline CDR1 and CDR2 sequences are LGHNA and YSLEER. V was pared by 1 base and J by 7 bases, with 13 bases of the junction left unmatched. The chain has TRBV4-3 and TRBJ2-3; 8 bases align to TRBD1. This TCR was sampled from an adult who received the AZD1222 COVID-19 vaccine. Sequenced here: peripheral blood, sampled 28 days after the second AZD1222 dose. CDR3 sequence reads: CASSQAPLDREVNTQYF. Written as DNA, the CDR3 is TGCGCCAGCAGCCAAGCCCCTCTGGACAGGGAGGTTAATACGCAGTATTTT.